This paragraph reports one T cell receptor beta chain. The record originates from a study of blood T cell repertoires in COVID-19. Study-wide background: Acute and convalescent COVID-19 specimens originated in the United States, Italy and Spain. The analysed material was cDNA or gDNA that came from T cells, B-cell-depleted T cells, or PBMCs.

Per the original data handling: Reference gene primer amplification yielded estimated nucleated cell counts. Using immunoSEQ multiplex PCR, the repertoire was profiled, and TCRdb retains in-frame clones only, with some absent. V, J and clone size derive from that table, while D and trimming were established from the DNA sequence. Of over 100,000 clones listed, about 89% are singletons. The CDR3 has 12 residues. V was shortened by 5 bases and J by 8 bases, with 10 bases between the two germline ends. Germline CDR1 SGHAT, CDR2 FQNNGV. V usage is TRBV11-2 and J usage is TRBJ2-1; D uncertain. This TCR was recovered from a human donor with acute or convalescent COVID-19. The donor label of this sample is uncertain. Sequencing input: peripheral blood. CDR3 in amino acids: CASSNRLDEQFF. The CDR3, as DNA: TGTGCCAGCAGCAATCGACTGGATGAGCAGTTCTTC.